This is a list of T cell receptor beta chains from one sample in a study of cytomegalovirus exposure and HLA in healthy donors. This table comes from immunoSEQ multiplex PCR, and its TCRdb copy is limited to in-frame clones, with some not included. The sample holds roughly 86,000 clones, roughly 67% seen once. The sequenced sample consisted of PBMCs. The receptor set was obtained from a woman aged 45 to 65 in good health and CMV-seropositive. CDR3s include the opening cysteine and the closing phenylalanine or tryptophan. D genes are given only for firm matches. The listing skips clone size in some rows; elsewhere it reads once, few, many or a size class.

clone size	J gene	V gene	D gene	CDR3 protein	CDR3 DNA
NA	TRBJ2-7	TRBV28	TRBD1	CASSVLWQGAYEQYF	TGTGCCAGCAGCGTCTTATGGCAGGGGGCCTACGAGCAGTACTTC
many	TRBJ2-7	TRBV9	NA	CASSVSSTPTYEQYF	TGTGCCAGCAGCGTATCATCCACCCCAACTTACGAGCAGTACTTC
NA	TRBJ1-4	TRBV28	NA	CASSSSRNEKLFF	TGTGCCAGCAGTTCCTCCAGGAATGAAAAACTGTTTTTT
few	TRBJ2-7	TRBV19	NA	CASSSGYVYEQYF	TGTGCCAGTAGTTCGGGTTACGTCTACGAGCAGTACTTC
few	TRBJ1-2	TRBV18	NA	CASSETANYGYTF	TGTGCCAGCTCCGAGACAGCTAACTATGGCTACACCTTC
NA	TRBJ1-2	TRBV2	TRBD1	CASSGKTGDYGYTF	TGTGCCAGCAGTGGAAAGACAGGGGACTATGGCTACACCTTC
NA	TRBJ2-2	TRBV30	NA	CAWSLYGELFF	TGTGCCTGGAGCCTATACGGGGAGCTGTTTTTT
NA	TRBJ1-1	TRBV6-5	TRBD1	CASSRDREAEAFF	TGTGCCAGCAGTAGGGACAGGGAGGCTGAAGCTTTCTTT
NA	TRBJ1-6	TRBV7-9	TRBD1	CASSLGDRDSPLHF	TGTGCCAGCAGCTTAGGAGACAGGGATTCACCCCTCCACTTT
NA	TRBJ2-1	TRBV29-1	NA	CSGRANIEQFF	TGCAGCGGGAGGGCCAACATTGAGCAGTTCTTC
NA	TRBJ2-7	TRBV7-9	NA	CASSWDWGEQYF	TGTGCCAGCAGCTGGGACTGGGGCGAGCAGTACTTC
NA	TRBJ2-1	TRBV2	TRBD1	CASRGTGDYNEQFF	TGTGCCAGCAGAGGGACAGGGGACTACAATGAGCAGTTCTTC
NA	TRBJ1-2	TRBV5-1	NA	CASNEAPTGPNYYGYTF	TGCGCCAGCAATGAAGCCCCCACAGGCCCAAACTACTATGGCTACACCTTC
NA	TRBJ1-5	TRBV4-1	TRBD1	CASSQDARGNRNQPQHF	TGCGCCAGCAGCCAAGATGCCAGGGGGAATCGTAATCAGCCCCAGCATTTT
NA	TRBJ2-3	TRBV9	NA	CASSVDGRADTQYF	TGTGCCAGCAGCGTAGATGGCAGGGCGGATACGCAGTATTTT
NA	TRBJ2-3	TRBV4-2	TRBD2	CASSQDPSGGETDTQYF	TGTGCCAGCAGCCAAGACCCCAGCGGGGGGGAAACAGATACGCAGTATTTT
NA	TRBJ2-1	TRBV7-9	TRBD2	CASSLTSGGQFF	TGTGCCAGCAGCCTGACTAGCGGGGGCCAGTTCTTC
NA	TRBJ1-3	TRBV30	NA	CAKTGSSGNTIYF	TGTGCCAAAACAGGGAGCTCTGGAAACACCATATATTTT
NA	TRBJ1-2	TRBV28	NA	CASSLWGGDVYGYTF	TGTGCCAGCAGTTTGTGGGGGGGAGATGTCTATGGCTACACCTTC
NA	TRBJ1-2	TRBV6-5	TRBD1	CASSYAGTAYGYTF	TGTGCCAGCAGTTACGCCGGGACAGCATATGGCTACACCTTC
many	TRBJ2-7	TRBV5-6	NA	CASSLRLSPYEQYF	TGTGCCAGCAGCTTGCGCCTGAGCCCCTACGAGCAGTACTTC
NA	TRBJ1-2	TRBV28	TRBD1	CASSSSGTGGSYGYTF	TGTGCCAGCAGTTCGTCCGGGACAGGGGGCTCCTATGGCTACACCTTC
NA	TRBJ1-6	TRBV5-6	TRBD1	CASSLPGQGPGRNSPLHF	TGTGCCAGCAGCTTGCCGGGACAGGGTCCGGGTCGAAATTCACCCCTCCACTTT
NA	TRBJ1-6	TRBV7-9	NA	CASSFWGGENSPLHF	TGTGCCAGCAGCTTTTGGGGGGGAGAAAATTCACCCCTCCACTTT
NA	TRBJ2-7	TRBV28	TRBD2	CASSRLAGDYEQYF	TGTGCCAGCAGTAGACTAGCGGGGGACTACGAGCAGTACTTC
many	TRBJ2-2	TRBV5-1	NA	CASSLDTETGELFF	TGCGCCAGCAGCTTGGATACCGAGACCGGGGAGCTGTTTTTT
NA	TRBJ1-2	TRBV5-6	NA	CASVISLQGTINYGYTF	TGTGCCAGCGTAATTTCTCTACAGGGCACGATTAACTATGGCTACACCTTC
NA	TRBJ2-3	TRBV7-9	NA	CASSPRYGSDRTDTQYF	TGTGCCAGCAGCCCCCGGTATGGGAGCGATCGCACAGATACGCAGTATTTT
NA	TRBJ1-1	TRBV2	NA	CASSEGRGTNTEAFF	TGTGCCAGCAGTGAAGGGAGGGGTACGAACACTGAAGCTTTCTTT
NA	TRBJ2-5	TRBV9	TRBD2	CASSATSGEETQYF	TGTGCCAGCAGCGCAACTAGCGGGGAAGAGACCCAGTACTTC
few	TRBJ1-2	TRBV7-2	TRBD1	CASSLPATGPNYGYTF	TGTGCCAGCAGCTTACCCGCGACAGGGCCCAACTATGGCTACACCTTC
NA	TRBJ1-3	TRBV5-1	NA	CASSLDFIGLSGNTIYF	TGCGCCAGCAGCTTGGATTTCATTGGACTCTCTGGAAACACCATATATTTT
NA	TRBJ2-5	TRBV5-1	TRBD2	CASSLPSRGTSGGDQETQYF	TGCGCCAGCAGCTTGCCCTCACGCGGGACTAGCGGGGGTGACCAAGAGACCCAGTACTTC
NA	TRBJ2-3	TRBV13	NA	CASSFSGGSSTDTQYF	TGTGCCAGCAGCTTTTCAGGGGGGTCTAGCACAGATACGCAGTATTTT
few	TRBJ1-4	TRBV5-4	NA	CASSGGNGGNEKLFF	TGTGCCAGCAGCGGCGGTAACGGGGGTAATGAAAAACTGTTTTTT
NA	TRBJ1-2	TRBV28	NA	CASSTAGAGYGYTF	TGTGCCAGCAGTACAGCAGGGGCGGGCTATGGCTACACCTTC
NA	TRBJ1-1	TRBV7-9	NA	CASSLDGTEAFF	TGTGCCAGCAGCTTAGACGGGACTGAAGCTTTCTTT
NA	TRBJ2-7	TRBV2	NA	CAGQRTYEQYF	TGTGCCGGCCAGCGAACCTACGAGCAGTACTTC
NA	TRBJ1-3	TRBV7-9	NA	CSGGGSGNTIYF	TGTTCCGGCGGAGGCTCTGGAAACACCATATATTTT
NA	TRBJ2-7	TRBV6-1	NA	CASSEYLGQGYEQYF	TGTGCCAGCAGTGAATATCTGGGCCAAGGCTACGAGCAGTACTTC
NA	TRBJ1-2	TRBV18	NA	CASSPLLRQGYGYTF	TGTGCCAGCTCACCACTTTTGCGGCAGGGCTATGGCTACACCTTC
NA	TRBJ2-2	TRBV9	TRBD1	CASSVGIWDRGLAGTGELFF	TGTGCCAGCAGCGTAGGAATCTGGGACAGGGGTTTGGCGGGGACCGGGGAGCTGTTTTTT
NA	TRBJ2-1	TRBV2	NA	CASSPTGGAARAAHNEQFF	TGTGCCAGCAGTCCCACAGGGGGGGCGGCGAGGGCGGCTCACAATGAGCAGTTCTTC
NA	TRBJ1-1	TRBV11-2	TRBD1	CASSFETGVSNTEAFF	TGTGCCAGCAGCTTTGAAACAGGGGTCTCGAACACTGAAGCTTTCTTT
NA	TRBJ1-1	TRBV18	NA	CASSPPGGEGAFF	TGTGCCAGCTCACCACCGGGTGGGGAGGGAGCTTTCTTT
NA	TRBJ1-3	TRBV5-6	TRBD1	CASRLTLTGSGNTIYF	TGTGCCAGCCGTCTAACCCTGACAGGGTCTGGAAACACCATATATTTT
NA	TRBJ2-5	TRBV10-3	TRBD2	CAISLAGAFQETQYF	TGTGCCATCAGTTTAGCGGGGGCCTTCCAAGAGACCCAGTACTTC
NA	TRBJ1-1	TRBV28	NA	CASSLSLGRGNTEAFF	TGTGCCAGCAGTTTATCTCTCGGGAGAGGGAACACTGAAGCTTTCTTT
few	TRBJ1-2	TRBV5-4	TRBD1	CASSRPPGTGVYGYTF	TGTGCCAGCAGTCGTCCCCCCGGGACAGGGGTCTATGGCTACACCTTC
once	TRBJ1-1	TRBV5-4	NA	CASSFQENTEAFF	TGTGCCAGCAGCTTCCAGGAGAACACTGAAGCTTTCTTT
once	TRBJ2-3	TRBV7-6	TRBD2	CASSLEGLAGERDTQYF	TGTGCCAGCAGCTTAGAAGGACTAGCGGGGGAACGGGATACGCAGTATTTT
NA	TRBJ1-2	TRBV7-9	NA	CASSLGVSGPFGYTF	TGTGCCAGCAGCTTAGGGGTTTCAGGGCCTTTTGGCTACACCTTC
few	TRBJ2-7	TRBV27	NA	CASSPTPTRARYEQYF	TGTGCCAGCAGTCCGACTCCTACTAGAGCGAGGTACGAGCAGTACTTC
NA	TRBJ1-2	TRBV6-5	TRBD1	CASSQGQGDYGYTF	TGTGCCAGCAGTCAGGGACAGGGGGACTATGGCTACACCTTC
once	TRBJ1-1	TRBV4-3	TRBD1	CASSQDLYGTGDTEAFF	TGCGCCAGCAGCCAAGATCTTTACGGGACAGGGGACACTGAAGCTTTCTTT
NA	TRBJ2-5	TRBV7-8	TRBD2	CASSSQTGTIQETQYF	TGTGCCAGCAGCTCTCAGACCGGGACTATACAAGAGACCCAGTACTTC